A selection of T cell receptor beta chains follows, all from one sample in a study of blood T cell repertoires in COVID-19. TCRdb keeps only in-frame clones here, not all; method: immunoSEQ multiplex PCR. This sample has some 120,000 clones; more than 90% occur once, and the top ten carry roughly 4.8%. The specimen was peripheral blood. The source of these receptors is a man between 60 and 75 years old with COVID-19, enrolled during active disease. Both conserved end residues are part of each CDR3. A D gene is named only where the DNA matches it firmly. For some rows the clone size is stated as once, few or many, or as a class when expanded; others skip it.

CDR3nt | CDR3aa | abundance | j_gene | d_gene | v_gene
TGTGCCAGCAGTTACGGGCAGCTTAATCAGCCCCAGCATTTT | CASSYGQLNQPQHF | - | TRBJ1-5 | - | TRBV6-2/TRBV6-3
TGTGCCAGCATTTCAGGGACAGAAGGTTTCTTATACAATGAGCAGTTCTTC | CASISGTEGFLYNEQFF | - | TRBJ2-1 | TRBD1 | TRBV2
TGCAGCGCACGTGACGGGACCTACGAGCAGTACTTC | CSARDGTYEQYF | - | TRBJ2-7 | - | TRBV29-1
TGTGCCAGCAGCCAAGACCTGAACCCGGGGATTCAGCCCCAGCATTTT | CASSQDLNPGIQPQHF | - | TRBJ1-5 | - | TRBV3-1/TRBV3-2
TGTGCCTGCGACAGGGGAGGCACTGAAGCTTTCTTT | CACDRGGTEAFF | - | TRBJ1-1 | TRBD1 | TRBV2
TGTGCCAGCAGCCAACCAAGGGGCACTGAAGCTTTCTTT | CASSQPRGTEAFF | - | TRBJ1-1 | - | TRBV16
TGTGCCAGCAGCTTGCAGGGGGTAGGTGCCCTCCACTTT | CASSLQGVGALHF | - | TRBJ1-6 | TRBD1 | TRBV11-2
TGTGCCAGCAGTATGAGCGGTAACTATGGCTACACCTTC | CASSMSGNYGYTF | once | TRBJ1-2 | - | TRBV6-5
TGTGCCAGCAGTGAATTGGGGACAGGGGGCACTGAAGCTTTCTTT | CASSELGTGGTEAFF | - | TRBJ1-1 | TRBD1 | TRBV2
TGCGCCAGCAGCCCCGGACAGGGGGCGATCGAAAAACTGTTTTTT | CASSPGQGAIEKLFF | - | TRBJ1-4 | TRBD1 | TRBV4-1
TGTGCCAGCAGCCCCTCGGGACAGCTCTACAATGAGCAGTTCTTC | CASSPSGQLYNEQFF | - | TRBJ2-1 | TRBD1 | TRBV3-1/TRBV3-2
TGTGCCAGCAGCCAGGTTGAGGCTGCCGGGGAGCTGTTTTTT | CASSQVEAAGELFF | - | TRBJ2-2 | - | TRBV3-1/TRBV3-2
TGCAGTGCTAGTGGGACTAGAGAGGGTACGCAGTATTTT | CSASGTREGTQYF | - | TRBJ2-3 | TRBD2 | TRBV20-1
TGTGCCAGCAGTTTAGGCGCAGACATCTACGAGCAGTACTTC | CASSLGADIYEQYF | - | TRBJ2-7 | - | TRBV28
TGTGCCACCAGCACCGGGACAGAAGCTTTCTTT | CATSTGTEAFF | - | TRBJ1-1 | - | TRBV15
TGTGCCTGGAGTGTGGGGACTAGCGGGTTTAACGAGCAGTACTTC | CAWSVGTSGFNEQYF | - | TRBJ2-7 | TRBD2 | TRBV30
TGCAGCGTTGGGGGTTCGGGGGGTACTTCTAACTATGGCTACACCTTC | CSVGGSGGTSNYGYTF | - | TRBJ1-2 | - | TRBV29-1
TGTGCCAGCAGTGAGGGGACTGAAACTCAGCCCCAGCATTTT | CASSEGTETQPQHF | few | TRBJ1-5 | - | TRBV6-1
TGTGCCAGCTCACCGGAGGACGGAGGCTACGAGCAGTACTTC | CASSPEDGGYEQYF | - | TRBJ2-7 | - | TRBV18
TGTGCCAGCAGACCGACAGAGTCCTACGAGCAGTACTTC | CASRPTESYEQYF | - | TRBJ2-7 | - | TRBV11-1
TGCAGCGGGACAGTTTTGAATGAGCAGTTCTTC | CSGTVLNEQFF | - | TRBJ2-1 | - | TRBV29-1
TGTGCCAGCAGTGACTCGGGTAGCGGGAGGGCAGATGAGCAGTTCTTC | CASSDSGSGRADEQFF | - | TRBJ2-1 | TRBD2 | TRBV6-4
TGTGCCAGCAGCTTGTTTAGCGGGAGGCTCGATGACACCGGGGAGCTGTTTTTT | CASSLFSGRLDDTGELFF | - | TRBJ2-2 | TRBD2 | TRBV5-4
TGTGCCAGCAGCTTAGACGGTAATAGCAATCAGCCCCAGCATTTT | CASSLDGNSNQPQHF | - | TRBJ1-5 | - | TRBV11-1
TGTGCCAGCACCCTGAGCGGGGGAATTAACACTGAAGCTTTCTTT | CASTLSGGINTEAFF | - | TRBJ1-1 | - | TRBV3-1/TRBV3-2
TGTGCCAGCAGCTTAGTAAGCGGGAACTCCTACGAGCAGTACTTC | CASSLVSGNSYEQYF | - | TRBJ2-7 | TRBD2 | TRBV7-9
TGCGCCAGCAGCTTTGGGACTAGCGGGGTCTCCTACGAGCAGTACTTC | CASSFGTSGVSYEQYF | few | TRBJ2-7 | TRBD2 | TRBV5-1
TGTGCCACCTTGGACAATCGCTCCTACGAGCAGTACTTC | CATLDNRSYEQYF | - | TRBJ2-7 | - | TRBV28
TGCGCCAGCAGCTTGGGGGACCGGGGGCTAGCGGGAGGGCCGGGAGAGGACAATGAGCAGTTCTTC | CASSLGDRGLAGGPGEDNEQFF | - | TRBJ2-1 | TRBD2 | TRBV5-1
TGTGCCAGCAGTTTATTTATACAGGGAGAGCAGTTCTTC | CASSLFIQGEQFF | few | TRBJ2-1 | - | TRBV6-2/TRBV6-3
TGTGCCAGCGTATCCCGGGACTCTGGGGCCAACGTCCTGACTTTC | CASVSRDSGANVLTF | - | TRBJ2-6 | - | TRBV6-5
TGCGCCAGCAGCCAAGATCTTCGGGGAAACGAGCAGTACTTC | CASSQDLRGNEQYF | few | TRBJ2-7 | - | TRBV4-3
TGTGCCTGGCGACAGGGGGCGGGTGAGACCCAGTACTTC | CAWRQGAGETQYF | - | TRBJ2-5 | TRBD1 | TRBV30
TGTGCCAGCTCACCATATTTGCGGGAGGCGTTCTCCTACAATGAGCAGTTCTTC | CASSPYLREAFSYNEQFF | - | TRBJ2-1 | TRBD2 | TRBV18
TGTGCCAGCAGCCCCGTGGGGCGCCGTAACACTGAAGCTTTCTTT | CASSPVGRRNTEAFF | - | TRBJ1-1 | - | TRBV7-9
TGTGCCAGCAGCGCCCTCGACTCTAGCGGGAGTTCGTCCGGGGAGCTGTTTTTT | CASSALDSSGSSSGELFF | few | TRBJ2-2 | TRBD2 | TRBV9
TGCGCCAGCACCCTAGGGGGACAGGGGGCTCGGGGCTACACCTTC | CASTLGGQGARGYTF | - | TRBJ1-2 | TRBD1 | TRBV4-1
TGTGCCAGCAGCCGACTAGCGGGAGTCGGGTACAATGAGCAGTTCTTC | CASSRLAGVGYNEQFF | once | TRBJ2-1 | TRBD2 | TRBV3-1/TRBV3-2
TGTGCCAGCAGCCAAGGGACAGCAACTTACGAGCAGTACTTC | CASSQGTATYEQYF | - | TRBJ2-7 | - | TRBV3-1/TRBV3-2
TGTGCCACCAGTGGGTCAGTGAACACTGAAGCTTTCTTT | CATSGSVNTEAFF | - | TRBJ1-1 | - | TRBV24-1
TGCGCCAGCAGTGACGCTAGCGGGATAACCTCGAACACCGGGGAGCTGTTTTTT | CASSDASGITSNTGELFF | once | TRBJ2-2 | TRBD2 | TRBV10-2
TGTGCCAGCAGCATGGGACTAGCGGGAGATTACTACAATGAGCAGTTCTTC | CASSMGLAGDYYNEQFF | - | TRBJ2-1 | TRBD2 | TRBV9
TGTGCCAGTAGTATCCGGGGGATAGATGGCTACACCTTC | CASSIRGIDGYTF | - | TRBJ1-2 | - | TRBV19
TGTGCCAGTCAGTACCTTCCCGAGAACACTGAAGCTTTCTTT | CASQYLPENTEAFF | - | TRBJ1-1 | - | TRBV5-4
TGTGCCAGCAGTTTACGGGACACTGGGACCCAGTACTTC | CASSLRDTGTQYF | - | TRBJ2-5 | - | TRBV12-3/TRBV12-4
TGCGCCAGCAGCCAGACTAGCCCCCAAGAGACCCAGTACTTC | CASSQTSPQETQYF | - | TRBJ2-5 | TRBD2 | TRBV5-1
TGTGCCAGCAGTGACCCCCGGGACAGGGACTACGAGCAGTACTTC | CASSDPRDRDYEQYF | - | TRBJ2-7 | TRBD1 | TRBV2
TGTGCCACCAGTGATGGACAGGGCTCCTTCTACGAGCAGTACTTC | CATSDGQGSFYEQYF | - | TRBJ2-7 | TRBD1 | TRBV24-1
TGTGCCAGCAGTGTCGACAGCTCTGGAAACACCATATATTTT | CASSVDSSGNTIYF | once | TRBJ1-3 | - | TRBV2
TGTGCCTGGAGTGGGCTAGCGGGATGGAGAGATACGCAGTATTTT | CAWSGLAGWRDTQYF | - | TRBJ2-3 | TRBD2 | TRBV30
TGTGCCAGCACGGAGGCGGGGACCCAGTACTTC | CASTEAGTQYF | - | TRBJ2-5 | - | TRBV28